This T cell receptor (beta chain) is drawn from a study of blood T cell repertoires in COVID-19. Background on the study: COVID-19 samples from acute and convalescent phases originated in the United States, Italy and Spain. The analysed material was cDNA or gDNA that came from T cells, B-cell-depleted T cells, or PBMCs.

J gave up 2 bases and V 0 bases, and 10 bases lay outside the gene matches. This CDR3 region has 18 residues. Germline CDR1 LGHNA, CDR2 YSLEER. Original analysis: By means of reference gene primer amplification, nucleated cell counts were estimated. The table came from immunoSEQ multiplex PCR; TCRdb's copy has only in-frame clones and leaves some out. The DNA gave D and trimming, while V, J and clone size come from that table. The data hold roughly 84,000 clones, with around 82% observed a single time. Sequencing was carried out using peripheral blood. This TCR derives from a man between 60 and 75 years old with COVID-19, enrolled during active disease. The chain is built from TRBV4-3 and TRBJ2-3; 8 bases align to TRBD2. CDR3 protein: CASSQEWSPGGTTDTQYF. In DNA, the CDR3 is TGCGCCAGCAGCCAAGAATGGAGTCCGGGAGGGACCACAGATACGCAGTATTTT.